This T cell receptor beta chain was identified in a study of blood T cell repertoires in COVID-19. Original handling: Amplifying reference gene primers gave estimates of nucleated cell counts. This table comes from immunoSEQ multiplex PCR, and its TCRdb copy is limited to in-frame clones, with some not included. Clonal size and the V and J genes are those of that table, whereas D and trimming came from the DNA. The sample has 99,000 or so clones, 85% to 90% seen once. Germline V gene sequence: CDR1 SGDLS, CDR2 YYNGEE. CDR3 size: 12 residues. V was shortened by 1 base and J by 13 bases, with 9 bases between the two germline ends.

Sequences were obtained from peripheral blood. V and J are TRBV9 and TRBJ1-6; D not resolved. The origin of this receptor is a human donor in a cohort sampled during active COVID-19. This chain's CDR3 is CASSVPGLPLHF. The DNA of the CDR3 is TGTGCCAGCAGCGTACCGGGTTTGCCCCTCCACTTT.